A selection of T cell receptor beta chains follows, all from one sample in a study of post-analysis software for immune sequencing data. One entry per CDR3 protein results from TCRdb running MiXCR on the PCR reads. The sample includes 750,000 to 950,000 distinct CDR3 sequences, roughly half of them seen just once. Material: blood. The receptors come from a girl aged 10-17 years with multiple sclerosis. Each CDR3 is given with its conserved first and last residue. The D gene is left open where the match is weak. For some rows the clone size is stated as once, few or many, or as a class when expanded; others skip it.

j_call: TRBJ1-1
v_call: TRBV2
clone_size: once
d_call: TRBD1
cdr3_nt: TGTGCCAGCAGTGGCCCCTGGACAGGTAACACTGAAGCTTTCTTT
cdr3_aa: CASSGPWTGNTEAFF

j_call: TRBJ2-1
v_call: TRBV10-1
clone_size: few
d_call: TRBD2
cdr3_nt: TGCGCCAGCAGTGCGACTAGCGGGAGGGCCGAAGGTGAGCAGTTCTTC
cdr3_aa: CASSATSGRAEGEQFF

j_call: TRBJ2-7
v_call: TRBV7-9
clone_size: NA
d_call: NA
cdr3_nt: TGTGCCGGAGGGCAGGGGTTACCCTACGAGCAGTACTTC
cdr3_aa: CAGGQGLPYEQYF

j_call: TRBJ1-5
v_call: TRBV4-1
clone_size: few
d_call: TRBD1
cdr3_nt: TGCGCCAGCAGCCAAGAGACACCTACAGGGGAAGGTCAGCCCCAGCATTTT
cdr3_aa: CASSQETPTGEGQPQHF

j_call: TRBJ2-7
v_call: TRBV7-9
clone_size: few
d_call: NA
cdr3_nt: TGTGCCAGCAGCTTAGTACTGGACGGGAAATCCTCCTACGAGCAGTACTTC
cdr3_aa: CASSLVLDGKSSYEQYF

j_call: TRBJ2-7
v_call: TRBV18
clone_size: NA
d_call: TRBD2
cdr3_nt: TGTGCCAGCTCACCTTTGACTAGCGGGTCTTACACCTACGAGCAGTACTTC
cdr3_aa: CASSPLTSGSYTYEQYF

j_call: TRBJ2-2
v_call: TRBV12-3/TRBV12-4
clone_size: NA
d_call: TRBD1
cdr3_nt: TGTGCCAGCAGGAAGGGGTCAGGACAGGTCACCGGGGAGCTGTTTTTT
cdr3_aa: CASRKGSGQVTGELFF

j_call: TRBJ2-1
v_call: TRBV12-3/TRBV12-4
clone_size: NA
d_call: TRBD2
cdr3_nt: TGTGCCAGCAGACCTAGCGGGGGGCGGTACAATGAGCAGTTCTTC
cdr3_aa: CASRPSGGRYNEQFF

j_call: TRBJ1-1
v_call: TRBV29-1
clone_size: NA
d_call: TRBD1
cdr3_nt: TGCAGCGCTCAGGGGGCCCGAGCAGGAGCTTTCTTT
cdr3_aa: CSAQGARAGAFF

j_call: TRBJ1-2
v_call: TRBV6-6
clone_size: NA
d_call: NA
cdr3_nt: TGTGCCAGCACTAGGGGGAACTATGGCTACACCTTC
cdr3_aa: CASTRGNYGYTF

j_call: TRBJ2-7
v_call: TRBV3-1
clone_size: NA
d_call: TRBD2
cdr3_nt: TGTGCCAGCAGCCAAGAAGGGCGGGAGAACTACGAGCAGTACTTC
cdr3_aa: CASSQEGRENYEQYF

j_call: TRBJ2-7
v_call: TRBV3-1
clone_size: few
d_call: TRBD2
cdr3_nt: TGTGCCAGCAGCCAAGATTGGGGGACTAGCGGGATTGGTACCCAGTACTTC
cdr3_aa: CASSQDWGTSGIGTQYF

j_call: TRBJ1-2
v_call: TRBV4-1
clone_size: few
d_call: TRBD1
cdr3_nt: TGCGCCAGCAGCCAATCCGGACAGGGGAGTATCTATGGCTACACCTTC
cdr3_aa: CASSQSGQGSIYGYTF

j_call: TRBJ2-5
v_call: TRBV29-1
clone_size: few
d_call: NA
cdr3_nt: TGCAGCGTTCGGGCCTACCAAGAGACCCAGTACTTC
cdr3_aa: CSVRAYQETQYF

j_call: TRBJ1-2
v_call: TRBV12-3/TRBV12-4
clone_size: NA
d_call: NA
cdr3_nt: TGTGCCAGTAGTTTGCCAGGGATTACCTATGGCTACACCTTC
cdr3_aa: CASSLPGITYGYTF

j_call: TRBJ1-2
v_call: TRBV4-1
clone_size: NA
d_call: TRBD1
cdr3_nt: TGCGCCAGCAGCCCAGGGGGCGCGGAGAATGGCTACACCTTC
cdr3_aa: CASSPGGAENGYTF

j_call: TRBJ2-2
v_call: TRBV20-1
clone_size: NA
d_call: NA
cdr3_nt: TGCAGTGTCGCGGATACGGGCCAAGGGGCCGGGGAGCTGTTTTTT
cdr3_aa: CSVADTGQGAGELFF

j_call: TRBJ1-5
v_call: TRBV18
clone_size: NA
d_call: NA
cdr3_nt: TGTGCCAGCTCACAGGGCGGGCTTCAGCCCCAGCATTTT
cdr3_aa: CASSQGGLQPQHF

j_call: TRBJ2-3
v_call: TRBV6-4
clone_size: few
d_call: TRBD2
cdr3_nt: TGTGCCAGCAGTGAATCCCTAGCGGGGGGCACAGATACGCAGTATTTT
cdr3_aa: CASSESLAGGTDTQYF

j_call: TRBJ2-3
v_call: TRBV15
clone_size: NA
d_call: NA
cdr3_nt: TGTGCCGCCAGCAGAGGGCAGAGCACAGATACGCAGTATTTT
cdr3_aa: CAASRGQSTDTQYF

j_call: TRBJ2-6
v_call: TRBV7-6
clone_size: few
d_call: NA
cdr3_nt: TGTGCCAGCAGCTTAGGACAGACTCCTGGGGCCAACGTCCTGACTTTC
cdr3_aa: CASSLGQTPGANVLTF

j_call: TRBJ2-1
v_call: TRBV6-5
clone_size: NA
d_call: TRBD2
cdr3_nt: TGTGCCAGCAGTTACCGGCCGGCTAATAGCGGGGGAGATGGCAATGAGCAGTTCTTC
cdr3_aa: CASSYRPANSGGDGNEQFF

j_call: TRBJ1-2
v_call: TRBV20-1
clone_size: once
d_call: NA
cdr3_nt: TGCAGTGCTAGAGGCGCCCGGACACCGGCTTATGGCTACACCTTC
cdr3_aa: CSARGARTPAYGYTF

j_call: TRBJ2-5
v_call: TRBV5-1
clone_size: once
d_call: NA
cdr3_nt: TGCGCCAGCAGCTTCCAGGACTACCAAGAGACCCAGTACTTC
cdr3_aa: CASSFQDYQETQYF

j_call: TRBJ2-7
v_call: TRBV29-1
clone_size: NA
d_call: NA
cdr3_nt: TGCAGCGTGGGCAGGCCACCCTACGAGCAGTACTTC
cdr3_aa: CSVGRPPYEQYF

j_call: TRBJ1-2
v_call: TRBV20-1
clone_size: few
d_call: NA
cdr3_nt: TGCAGTGTCTGGAGGGGCTCAGAGACCTATGGCTACACCTTC
cdr3_aa: CSVWRGSETYGYTF

j_call: TRBJ2-7
v_call: TRBV20-1
clone_size: NA
d_call: TRBD1
cdr3_nt: TGCAGTGCTAGAGTTGACAGGGGCGTCAATAGGACCTACGAGCAGTACTTC
cdr3_aa: CSARVDRGVNRTYEQYF

j_call: TRBJ2-5
v_call: TRBV7-7
clone_size: many
d_call: NA
cdr3_nt: TGTGCTAGCAGCCAATCCCTAAAAGAGACCCAGTACTTC
cdr3_aa: CASSQSLKETQYF

j_call: TRBJ2-7
v_call: TRBV12-3/TRBV12-4
clone_size: NA
d_call: TRBD2
cdr3_nt: TGTGCCAGCAGAATGGCCGGGACTAGCGGTACCTACGAGCAGTACTTC
cdr3_aa: CASRMAGTSGTYEQYF

j_call: TRBJ2-3
v_call: TRBV6-5
clone_size: NA
d_call: NA
cdr3_nt: TGTGCCAGCAGTTACTCGGGACATGGGACTCTTTCTAGCACAGATACGCAGTATTTT
cdr3_aa: CASSYSGHGTLSSTDTQYF

j_call: TRBJ2-7
v_call: TRBV7-2
clone_size: few
d_call: TRBD1
cdr3_nt: TGTGCCAGCAGCCGTGGACAGGGATGGGACGAGCAGTACTTC
cdr3_aa: CASSRGQGWDEQYF

j_call: TRBJ2-1
v_call: TRBV10-3
clone_size: NA
d_call: TRBD1
cdr3_nt: TGTGCCATCAGCGGACAGGGCAACAATGAGCAGTTCTTC
cdr3_aa: CAISGQGNNEQFF

j_call: TRBJ2-7
v_call: TRBV12-3/TRBV12-4
clone_size: few
d_call: TRBD1
cdr3_nt: TGTGCCAGCAGGCCGGGACAGACCTACGAGCAGTACTTC
cdr3_aa: CASRPGQTYEQYF

j_call: TRBJ2-7
v_call: TRBV12-3/TRBV12-4
clone_size: NA
d_call: NA
cdr3_nt: TGTGCCAGCAGAGAAGGGGCGGGCGAGCAGTACTTC
cdr3_aa: CASREGAGEQYF

j_call: TRBJ2-1
v_call: TRBV12-3/TRBV12-4
clone_size: many
d_call: TRBD2
cdr3_nt: TGTGCCAGCAGTTTGGGGCTGGGCGGGGGGCAGAATGAGCAGTTCTTC
cdr3_aa: CASSLGLGGGQNEQFF

j_call: TRBJ2-1
v_call: TRBV15
clone_size: NA
d_call: TRBD2
cdr3_nt: TGTGCCACCAGCCCTATACGCGGGACTAGCGGATACAATGAGCAGTTCTTC
cdr3_aa: CATSPIRGTSGYNEQFF